These 28 T cell receptor beta chains came from one sample sequenced in a study of human T cells and chemical hapten exposure. Indicated time point: patch test 2, 6 weeks after DPC sensitization. Treatment here: therapeutic diphenylcyclopropenone sensitization with weekly scalp DPC. Unfractionated whole blood served as the source for total RNA extraction. TCRdb re-called the RACE reads with MiXCR, one entry per CDR3 protein. The table shows tens of thousands of distinct CDR3 sequences, with roughly 9% occurring only once. The sequencing used whole blood, collected in connection with sensitization to the hapten diphenylcyclopropenone (DPC). These receptors were taken from a woman aged 25 to 39 with alopecia areata. Some clones in this sample may be carry-over from other donors' samples.

Ten or more counts support this clonotype. The CDR3 loop is CASREFQGTYGYTF. CDR3 nucleotide sequence: TGTGCCAGCAGGGAATTTCAGGGGACTTACGGCTACACCTTC. This rearrangement joins TRBV2 to TRBJ1-2, with D possibly being TRBD1 (6 bases). This CDR3 comprises 14 residues. V gave up 6 bases and J gave up 8 bases, with 19 bases separating them. CDR1 and CDR2 (germline): SNHLY, FYNNEI.

This clonotype was picked up many times. The genes are TRBV9 and TRBJ1-2, with a tentative D call TRBD1 (6 bases). The ends were cut back, 3 bases at V and 4 bases at J, with 13 bases in the middle. The CDR3 has 14 amino acids. Germline V gene sequence: CDR1 SGDLS, CDR2 YYNGEE. CDR3 coding DNA: TGTGCCAGCAGCGGGCGCAGGGGATTCTATGGCTACACCTTC. Protein product: CASSGRRGFYGYTF.

This clonotype was counted at least ten times. The rearrangement links TRBV29-1 to TRBJ2-1; maybe TRBD2 (5 bases). Germline V gene sequence: CDR1 SQVTM, CDR2 ANQGSEA. The CDR3 extends over 12 amino acids. The V end was cut by 6 bases, the J end by 5 bases, with 11 bases between. The CDR3 DNA is TGCAGCGTCGTCCCCGGGAACAATGAGCAGTTCTTC. Its protein product is CSVVPGNNEQFF.

The V call is TRBV7-9, the J call TRBJ1-1; D not resolved. The CDR3 sequence is 14 residues long. Germline lookup yields CDR1 SEHNR and CDR2 FQNEAQ (reference sequence). V shed 4 bases and J shed 0 bases, with 9 bases lying between them. CDR3 coding DNA: TGTGCCAGCAGCTCAACCCCTATGAACACTGAAGCTTTCTTT. It encodes CASSSTPMNTEAFF. Full variable domain (rest looked up from reference TRBV7-9 and TRBJ1-1): DTGVSQNPRHKITKRGQNVTFRCDPISEHNRLYWYRQTLGQGPEFLTYFQNEAQLEKSRLLSDRFSAERPKGSFSTLEIQRTEQGDSAMYLCASSSTPMNTEAFFGQGTRLTVV.

In this sample, this clonotype turned up a few times. V is TRBV6-6 and J is TRBJ2-3; D gene ambiguous. The CDR3 runs 13 residues. The V gene's germline CDR1 is MNHNY and CDR2 SVGAGI (reference sequence). V shed 2 bases and J shed 2 bases, with 5 bases lying between them. CDR3 amino acids: CASSYRPTDTQYF. The CDR3, as DNA: TGTGCCAGCAGTTACCGCCCCACAGATACGCAGTATTTT.

This clonotype was counted a few times. The genes are TRBV14 and TRBJ1-1, with D perhaps matching TRBD1 (5 bases). CDR3 length equals 12 residues. From germline, CDR1 is SGHDN and CDR2 FVKESK. The V end lost 4 bases, the J end lost 7 bases, and 10 bases lay between the germline ends. The CDR3 coding sequence is TGTGCCAGCAGCCGGGACGGTGATGAAGCTTTCTTT. This sequence encodes CASSRDGDEAFF.

The chain links TRBV19 to TRBJ1-1, with TRBD1 as a possible D gene (6 bases). This CDR3 has 13 amino acids. Germline V lookup: CDR1 LNHDA, CDR2 SQIVND (reference sequence). Trimming pared 11 bases from V and 2 bases from J, leaving 15 bases between. The CDR3 region has the DNA TGTGCCTGTTCTAAGGGGGGAAACACTGAAGCTTTCTTT. Protein product: CACSKGGNTEAFF.

This clonotype is a singleton in its sample. This chain connects TRBV3-2 to TRBJ2-7. TRBV3-2 is designated a pseudogene. This CDR3 is 14 amino acids long. CDR3 in amino acids: CASSQDPRRYEQYF. The CDR3 DNA sequence: TGTGCCAGCAGCCAAGATCCCCGTCGGTACGAGCAGTACTTC.

This clonotype was seen more than once but under ten times. This rearrangement joins TRBV7-3 to TRBJ2-1; D gene ambiguous. Trimming stripped 2 bases from V and 4 bases from J, with 9 bases between. CDR1 is SGHTA and CDR2 is FQGTGA in the germline V gene. The CDR3 has 14 amino acids. The chain's CDR3 is CASSLGLVYNEQFF. As DNA, the CDR3 is TGTGCCAGCAGCTTAGGTCTAGTTTACAATGAGCAGTTCTTC.

As regards this clonotype: This may stem from a read error, because a much larger clone lies one nucleotide away. The chain has TRBV7-9 and TRBJ2-3; 9 bases map to TRBD1. The CDR3 length is 17 residues. V was clipped by 5 bases and J by 4 bases; unmatched bases: 13. From germline, CDR1 is SEHNR and CDR2 FQNEAQ (reference sequence). The CDR3 region has the DNA TGTGCCAGCAGCCCCATCGGTACAGGGGGCAAGGCAGATACGCAGTATTTT. It specifies CASSPIGTGGKADTQYF.

This clonotype was observed many times. The rearrangement uses TRBV7-2 and TRBJ2-1, with TRBD1 identical over 9 bases. Germline lookup yields CDR1 SGHTA and CDR2 FQGNSA. V dropped 5 bases and J dropped 7; count of bases not matched to a gene: 6. This CDR3 has 14 residues. CDR3 sequence reads: CASSTGTGSNEQFF. CDR3 coding DNA: TGTGCCAGCAGCACCGGGACAGGGTCAAATGAGCAGTTCTTC.

This chain uses TRBV28 with TRBJ2-7, with 9 bases fitting TRBD1. After removal of 8 bases from V and 3 bases from J, the junction contained 8 bases not matched to a gene. The CDR3 is made up of 14 amino acids. In germline, CDR1 is MDHEN, CDR2 SYDVKM. CDR3 in amino acids: CASETPGQGYEQYF. CDR3 in DNA: TGTGCCAGCGAAACTCCGGGACAGGGCTACGAGCAGTACTTC.

In this sample, this clonotype turned up a few times. The chain carries TRBV11-2 and TRBJ2-3; TRBD2 matches 9 bases. The CDR3 extends over 15 amino acids. Germline V gives CDR1 SGHAT, CDR2 FQNNGV. With V trimmed by 6 bases and J by 3 bases, 7 bases remained unmatched. The CDR3 nucleotides are TGTGCCAGCAGGGACCGGACTAGCGCGACAGATACGCAGTATTTT. Its translation is CASRDRTSATDTQYF.

There are many counts of this clonotype. The rearrangement links TRBV6-2 or TRBV6-3 to TRBJ2-2; D may be TRBD2 (6 bases). The CDR3 runs 15 residues. Germline V gene sequence: CDR1 MNHEY, CDR2 SVGEGT. V lost 6 bases, J lost 2 bases, and 13 bases lay in between. The DNA for the CDR3 is TGTGCCAGCAGGACGGCGGGGAGAAACACCGGGGAGCTGTTTTTT. This encodes CASRTAGRNTGELFF.

In this sample, this clonotype turned up a few times. The chain uses TRBV20-1 and TRBJ2-1; D unclear. The CDR3 spans 14 residues. Germline CDR1 is DFQATT and CDR2 is SNEGSKA (reference sequence). The V end was cut by 6 bases, the J end by 0 bases, with 12 bases between. The CDR3 spells CSAPILGSYNEQFF. The DNA for the CDR3 is TGCAGTGCCCCGATCTTGGGCTCCTACAATGAGCAGTTCTTC.

This clonotype occurred many times. The chain couples TRBV7-8 to TRBJ2-2, with D unresolved. In germline, CDR1 is SGHVS, CDR2 FQNEAQ. CDR3 length: 17 residues. Trimming cost V 5 bases and J 0 bases, with 16 bases left between them. CDR3 region: CASSPTVAGSNTGELFF. CDR3 coding DNA: TGTGCCAGCAGCCCAACGGTGGCAGGATCGAACACCGGGGAGCTGTTTTTT.

V usage is TRBV9 and J usage is TRBJ2-3; 8 nucleotides line up with TRBD1. The CDR3 consists of 15 residues. V shed 4 bases, J shed 2 bases, and the junction held 6 bases outside the gene matches. Germline V gene lookup returns CDR1 SGDLS and CDR2 YYNGEE. The CDR3 nucleotides are TGTGCCAGCAGCCCCCGGACAGGGAACACAGATACGCAGTATTTT. This encodes CASSPRTGNTDTQYF.

The rearrangement joins TRBV5-6 to TRBJ1-4; TRBD1 is a possible D gene (6 bases). The V gene's germline CDR1 is SGHDT and CDR2 YYEEEE. The CDR3 has 15 residues. V dropped 4 bases and J dropped 11 bases, with 21 bases sitting between them. The CDR3 protein is CASSLGGRQGDKLFF. The CDR3 DNA reads as TGTGCCAGCAGCCTTGGGGGGCGCCAGGGTGACAAACTGTTTTTT. Variable domain in full (rest from reference TRBV5-6 and TRBJ1-4): DAGVTQSPTHLIKTRGQQVTLRCSPKSGHDTVSWYQQALGQGPQFIFQYYEEEERQRGNFPDRFSGHQFPNYSSELNVNALLLGDSALYLCASSLGGRQGDKLFFGSGTQLSVL.

With regard to this clonotype: This may stem from a read error, because a much larger clone lies one nucleotide away. CDR3 protein: CASSLTWMDRPYYGYTF. The CDR3 nucleotides read TGTGCCAGCAGCCTTACCTGGATGGACAGGCCTTACTATGGCTACACCTTC. This rearrangement joins TRBV3-1 to TRBJ1-2; 7 nucleotides line up with TRBD1. This CDR3 is built from 17 residues. With V trimmed by 4 bases and J by 3 bases, 14 bases remained unmatched. Germline V gene lookup returns CDR1 LGHDT and CDR2 YNNKEL (reference sequence).

This clonotype was picked up a small number of times. The chain recombines TRBV27 with TRBJ2-1, with a weak D call TRBD1 (5 bases). Looked up from germline, CDR1 is MNHEY and CDR2 is SMNVEV (reference sequence). The CDR3 extends over 14 amino acids. Trimming removed 0 bases at V and 6 bases at J, with 9 bases between. The DNA for the CDR3 is TGTGCCAGCAGTTTATCGCAGGGTAGCAATGAGCAGTTCTTC. Translation: CASSLSQGSNEQFF.

In this sample, this clonotype turned up a few times. The chain employs TRBV9 and TRBJ2-3, with 9 positions matching TRBD2. The V and J ends lost 0 bases and 4 bases, in that order; junction bases with no gene match: 9. From germline, CDR1 is SGDLS and CDR2 YYNGEE. This CDR3 region has 17 residues. As DNA, the CDR3 is TGTGCCAGCAGCGTAGCGTCTAGCGGGGTGCGCGCAGATACGCAGTATTTT. This translates into CASSVASSGVRADTQYF.

This clonotype was detected ten times or more. The gene calls are TRBV2 and TRBJ1-1, with TRBD1 matching over 7 bases. The CDR3 has 13 amino acids. Losses at the gene ends were 10 bases for V and 1 base for J; bases not matched to a gene: 6. CDR1 is SNHLY and CDR2 is FYNNEI in the germline V gene. CDR3 amino acids: CANTGQQNTEAFF. The CDR3 nucleotides read TGTGCCAACACGGGACAGCAGAACACTGAAGCTTTCTTT.

V is TRBV30 and J is TRBJ1-1; perhaps TRBD1 as D (5 bases). V shed 0 bases and J shed 4 bases, with 12 bases lying between them. This CDR3 is built from 14 residues. CDR1 and CDR2 from the germline V gene are GTSNPN and SVGIG (reference sequence). Here the CDR3 DNA reads TGTGCCTGGAGTGTACTCGTTGGGGGCACTGAAGCTTTCTTT. It specifies CAWSVLVGGTEAFF. The whole variable domain, remainder taken from reference TRBV30 and TRBJ1-1, is SQTIHQWPATLVQPVGSPLSLECTVEGTSNPNLYWYRQAAGRGLQLLFYSVGIGQISSEVPQNLSASRPQDRQFILSSKKLLLSDSGFYLCAWSVLVGGTEAFFGQGTRLTVV.

This clonotype was counted only a few times. The V gene is TRBV24-1, the J gene TRBJ1-2, with a possible D match to TRBD1 (5 bases). CDR3 size: 12 residues. V gave up 9 bases and J gave up 9 bases, with 16 bases separating them. From germline, CDR1 is KGHDR and CDR2 SFDVKD. The CDR3 loop is CATRDGFGRYTF. The CDR3 region has the DNA TGTGCCACCCGGGACGGATTCGGACGCTACACCTTC.

This clonotype came up a few times. This rearrangement joins TRBV7-9 to TRBJ2-1, with D uncertain. The germline V gene has CDR1 SEHNR and CDR2 FQNEAQ (reference sequence). V lost 11 bases and J lost 8, with 16 bases in between. The CDR3 covers 12 residues. Here the CDR3 reads CAATEVFDEQFF. CDR3 in DNA: TGTGCCGCAACCGAGGTTTTCGATGAGCAGTTCTTC.

This clonotype was detected once. This may stem from a read error, because a much larger clone lies one nucleotide away. The rearrangement links TRBV18 to TRBJ1-1, with D unresolved. With 3 bases removed from V and 4 bases from J, the gap between germline ends came to 24 bases. The CDR3 totals 18 residues. Germline CDR1 and CDR2: KGHSH and LQKENI. The CDR3, as DNA: TGTGCCAGCTCACCCAACAGCCTTCTAAGCCATGAACTCACTGAAGCTTTCTTT. Translation gives CASSPNSLLSHELTEAFF.

The chain recombines TRBV7-2 with TRBJ2-7, with 9 bases that match TRBD2. Germline V gene data show CDR1 as SGHTA and CDR2 as FQGNSA. J was trimmed by 4 bases and V by 1 base; bases with no gene match: 8. The length of the CDR3 is 16 residues. For the CDR3, the DNA is TGTGCCAGCAGCTTAGTTTCGGCGGGGGGGAAATACGAGCAGTACTTC. It yields the protein CASSLVSAGGKYEQYF. The full variable domain, completed using reference TRBV7-2 and TRBJ2-7, is GAGVSQSPSNKVTEKGKDVELRCDPISGHTALYWYRQSLGQGLEFLIYFQGNSAPDKSGLPSDRFSAERTGGSVSTLTIQRTQQEDSAVYLCASSLVSAGGKYEQYFGPGTRLTVT.

The chain carries TRBV11-3 and TRBJ2-1, with 7 bases that match TRBD2. This CDR3 is 15 amino acids long. With V trimmed by 5 bases and J by 5 bases, 9 bases remained unmatched. In germline, CDR1 is SGHNT, CDR2 YENEEA. CDR3 DNA: TGTGCCAGCAGCGACGAGCGGGGCCGTGACAATGAGCAGTTCTTC. Its translation: CASSDERGRDNEQFF. Drawing the rest from reference TRBV11-3 and TRBJ2-1, the complete variable domain is EAGVVQSPRYKIIEKKQPVAFWCNPISGHNTLYWYLQNLGQGPELLIRYENEEAVDDSQLPKDRFSAERLKGVDSTLKIQPAELGDSAVYLCASSDERGRDNEQFFGPGTRLTVL.